The rows below give T cell receptor beta chains drawn from one sample of a study of T-cell memory formation after mild COVID-19. TCRdb independently ran MiXCR on the 5' RACE reads; one entry per CDR3 protein. The table includes 400,000 to 500,000 distinct CDR3 sequences, around 20% detected once. Sequenced input: PBMCs or a T cell subset sorted from them (not recorded which). These receptors originate from an adult woman who had mild COVID-19 (a few samples of this study predate the infection). Cell type and time point are not known. Each CDR3 is given without its conserved first and last residue. The order of the fields is CDR3 protein, V gene, CDR3 length.

ASSLFAAETTDTQY	TRBV7-3	14
ASGAGRTDTQY	TRBV5-4	11
ASSLRQLNTQY	TRBV5-4	11
ASSLGSATGELF	TRBV5-1	12
ASSQEPPTVMGKLF	TRBV3-1	14
ASSRTGLEGYT	TRBV5-1	11
ASSLEYASETQY	TRBV7-2	12
ASSLDVTGNNEQF	TRBV9	13
ASSKGESNQPQH	TRBV5-1	12
ASSLDRGASGGGYEQY	TRBV11-2	16
ASSFLRGYYMNTEAF	TRBV12-3/TRBV12-4	15
ASSLTNEQF	TRBV7-3	9
ASSLVRGGQGYNEQF	TRBV11-2	15
ASSQEPGLAARYNEQF	TRBV4-2	16
ASSVARDRGQADGELF	TRBV9	16
ASSPEGQKYGYT	TRBV4-3	12
ASSYGDRAMNTEAF	TRBV6-2/TRBV6-3	14
ASSIRPPGQETQY	TRBV19	13
ASSEGQGGTDTQY	TRBV5-1	13
ASSLVVAELAKNIQY	TRBV5-6	15
ASSAFQTGSGNTIY	TRBV9	14
ASSFGQVIKAF	TRBV5-8	11
ASSLLQGSQPQH	TRBV7-8	12
SVGWAGTSGSEQF	TRBV29-1	13
ASGPSGSHEQY	TRBV12-3/TRBV12-4	11
ASRTGGNSNQPQH	TRBV5-1	13